The subject of this entry is one T cell receptor (beta chain). The data belong to a study of blood T cell repertoires in COVID-19. The table came from immunoSEQ multiplex PCR; TCRdb's copy has only in-frame clones and leaves some out. The sample includes 350,000 to 400,000 clones, 75% to 90% of them seen just once. The germline CDR1 and CDR2 sequences are SGDLS and YYNGEE. This CDR3 spans 15 amino acids. With V trimmed by 4 bases and J by 2 bases, 5 bases remained unmatched. The sample taken for sequencing was PBMCs or T cells enriched from blood (not recorded which). This rearrangement joins TRBV9 to TRBJ2-2; 7 bases fit TRBD2. The receptor's source is a man younger than 35 who had recovered from COVID-19. This CDR3 is CASSPGTTNTGELFF. The CDR3 DNA follows: TGTGCCAGCAGCCCCGGGACTACCAACACCGGGGAGCTGTTTTTT.